The sequence of this T cell receptor (beta chain) was determined in a study of chemoradiotherapy in HPV16-positive cancers. In the study overall: A couple of HPV16-positive patients' cells yielded candidate HPV-specific clones and common motifs.

The germline V gene has CDR1 LNHDA and CDR2 SQIVND (reference sequence). The junction had 9 bases not matched to a gene; V was cut back by 6 bases and J by 8 bases. This CDR3 has 13 residues. TCRdb's copy holds only in-frame clones and misses some; the assay was immunoSEQ multiplex PCR. The table has roughly 34,000 clones, about four fifths seen once. This receptor was obtained from a human donor with HPV-associated anogenital cancer. The genes are TRBV19 and TRBJ1-2; 7 nucleotides agree with TRBD1. The specimen was blood, collected from a patient who underwent chemoradiotherapy. CDR3 in amino acids: CASREGAPLGYTF. The CDR3 DNA reads as TGTGCCAGTAGAGAGGGGGCCCCGTTAGGCTACACCTTC.